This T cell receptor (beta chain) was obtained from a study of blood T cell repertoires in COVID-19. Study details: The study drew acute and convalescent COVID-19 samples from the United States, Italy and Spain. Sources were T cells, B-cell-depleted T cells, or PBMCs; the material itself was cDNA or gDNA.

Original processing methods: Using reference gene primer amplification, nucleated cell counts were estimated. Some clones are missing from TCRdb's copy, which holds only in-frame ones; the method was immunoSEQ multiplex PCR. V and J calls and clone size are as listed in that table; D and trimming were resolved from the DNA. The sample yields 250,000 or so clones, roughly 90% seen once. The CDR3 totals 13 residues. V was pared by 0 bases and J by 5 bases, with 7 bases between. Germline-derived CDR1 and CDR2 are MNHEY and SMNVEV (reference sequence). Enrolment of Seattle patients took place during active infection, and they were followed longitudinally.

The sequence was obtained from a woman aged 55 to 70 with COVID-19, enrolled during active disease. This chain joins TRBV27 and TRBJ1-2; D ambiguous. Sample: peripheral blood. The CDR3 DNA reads TGTGCCAGCAGTTTATCGTCGGGTTATGGCTACACCTTC. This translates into CASSLSSGYGYTF.